The 11 T cell receptor beta chains below were found in one sample sequenced in a study of T cells after yellow fever vaccination. One entry per CDR3 protein, called by TCRdb with MiXCR from the 5' RACE reads. In the table there are 110,000 to 150,000 distinct CDR3 sequences, under 7% of which are singletons. The sample in question was CD4+ T cells sorted from PBMCs, obtained 10 days after the yellow fever booster vaccination. These receptors were taken from a man aged 30 to 39 who received the YFV17D yellow fever vaccine.

This clonotype appeared many times. The chain employs TRBV7-6 and TRBJ2-2, with 8 bases that match TRBD2. The CDR3 consists of 18 residues. V lost 4 bases to trimming and J lost 0 bases; unmatched junction nucleotides: 10. Germline CDR1 is SGHVS and CDR2 is FNYEAQ. CDR3 sequence: CASSYLVAGLANTGELFF. CDR3 sequence (DNA): TGTGCCAGCAGCTACTTGGTAGCGGGGCTCGCGAACACCGGGGAGCTGTTTTTT.

At least ten counts were recorded for this clonotype. The chain couples TRBV5-1 to TRBJ2-5; 11 bases fit TRBD1. Trimming removed 4 bases from V and 3 bases from J; junction bases left unmatched: 2. The V gene's germline CDR1 is SGHRS and CDR2 YFSETQ. The length of the CDR3 is 14 residues. In DNA form, the CDR3 reads TGCGCCAGCAGCATGGGACAGGGGGAAGAGACCCAGTACTTC. This encodes CASSMGQGEETQYF.

This clonotype was observed many times. The V call is TRBV7-6, the J call TRBJ2-2; D is perhaps TRBD2 (5 bases). Deletions cut 2 bases from V and 0 bases from J, with 10 bases between. The length of the CDR3 is 16 residues. The V gene's germline CDR1 is SGHVS and CDR2 FNYEAQ. The CDR3 loop is CASSLRLAANTGELFF. The CDR3 DNA reads as TGTGCCAGCAGCTTACGTCTAGCAGCGAACACCGGGGAGCTGTTTTTT. The variable domain in full, with the rest retrieved from reference TRBV7-6 and TRBJ2-2, is GAGVSQSPRYKVTKRGQDVALRCDPISGHVSLYWYRQALGQGPEFLTYFNYEAQQDKSGLPNDRFSAERPEGSISTLTIQRTEQRDSAMYRCASSLRLAANTGELFFGEGSRLTVL.

This clonotype was observed many times. The genes are TRBV14 and TRBJ2-1, with a tentative D call TRBD2 (6 bases). This CDR3 comprises 14 residues. The germline V gene encodes CDR1 SGHDN and CDR2 FVKESK. Trimming left V 4 bases short and J 1 base short, with 8 bases between. In DNA form, the CDR3 reads TGTGCCAGCAGCCCCGGGACTTCCTACAATGAGCAGTTCTTC. Translating it yields CASSPGTSYNEQFF.

This clonotype has at least ten counts. The rearrangement joins TRBV29-1 to TRBJ1-2, with a possible D match to TRBD1 (6 bases). Germline assignment: CDR1 SQVTM and CDR2 ANQGSEA. Trimming shortened V by 6 bases and J by 2 bases, and 16 bases separated the two germline ends. The CDR3 loop spans 14 amino acids. CDR3 coding DNA: TGCAGCGTGCCCAGGGGAGCGGGGAACTATGGCTACACCTTC. Translating gives CSVPRGAGNYGYTF.

For this clonotype: A read error may be the cause here, since a much bigger clone is one base away. The rearrangement uses TRBV6-5 and TRBJ2-7, with 7 bases aligning to TRBD1. This CDR3 comprises 13 residues. V shed 6 bases, J shed 2 bases, and the junction held 4 bases outside the gene matches. Germline CDR1 MNHEY, CDR2 SVGAGI. The CDR3 loop is CASRLGGPYEQYF. In DNA form, the CDR3 reads TGTGCCAGCAGATTAGGGGGCCCCTACGAGCAGTACTTC.

This clonotype was counted at least ten times. The genes are TRBV12-3 or TRBV12-4 and TRBJ2-1, with 9 bases matching TRBD2. This CDR3 contains 17 residues. The trim removed 6 bases at V and 2 bases at J, leaving 11 bases unmatched. CDR3: CASSHPASGTAYNEQFF. DNA for the CDR3: TGTGCCAGCAGCCACCCTGCTAGCGGGACGGCCTACAATGAGCAGTTCTTC.

This clonotype was observed at least ten times. The chain uses TRBV29-1 and TRBJ1-1, with 7 positions matching TRBD1. The V gene end was trimmed by 4 bases and the J gene end by 4 bases; junction bases not matched to a gene: 6. Per germline, CDR1 SQVTM and CDR2 ANQGSEA. This CDR3 is 13 amino acids long. CDR3 sequence reads: CSVVGQSVTEAFF. The CDR3 bases are TGCAGCGTTGTGGGACAGTCGGTCACTGAAGCTTTCTTT.

There are many counts of this clonotype. This chain connects TRBV5-5 to TRBJ2-1, with 10 bases lining up with TRBD2. Trimming at V came to 4 bases and at J to 6 bases, leaving 10 bases not matched to a gene. Germline V gene lookup returns CDR1 SGHKS and CDR2 YYEKEE (reference sequence). This CDR3 spans 16 amino acids. CDR3 sequence (DNA): TGTGCCAGCAGCCCACTCCTAGCGGGAGTCGGCAATGAGCAGTTCTTC. Translated: CASSPLLAGVGNEQFF.

The sample holds many counts of this clonotype. The chain links TRBV5-1 to TRBJ2-1; 15 bases line up with TRBD2. Unmatched junction bases numbered 6, after V lost 4 bases and J lost 7 bases. This CDR3 is built from 16 residues. Germline V CDR1 and CDR2: SGHRS, YFSETQ. The CDR3 region is CASSLGLAGGANEQFF. CDR3 in DNA: TGCGCCAGCAGCCTGGGACTAGCGGGAGGTGCGAATGAGCAGTTCTTC.

This clonotype was picked up a small number of times. One junction end disagrees with the germline gene, perhaps due to a read error. The chain employs TRBV27 and TRBJ2-7, with unresolved D. CDR1 is MNHEY and CDR2 is SMNVEV in the germline V gene (reference sequence). The CDR3 runs to 17 residues. CDR3 sequence (DNA): TGTGCCAGCAGTTTAAGGCGAGATCGGCCAATGCCCTACGAGAAGTACTTC. This codes for CASSLRRDRPMPYEKYF.